Presented here are 15 T cell receptor beta chains from one specimen sequenced in a study of blood T cell repertoires in COVID-19. Clones were read by immunoSEQ multiplex PCR, and TCRdb kept only the in-frame ones, dropping some. The data hold about 87,000 clones, with under 85% observed a single time. Material: peripheral blood. The receptors shown here come from a woman older than 75 with COVID-19, enrolled during active disease.

A remark on this clone: A read error may produce the germline difference seen at one junction end. This chain connects TRBV6-5 to TRBJ2-3; TRBD2 matches 11 bases. Germline V CDR1 and CDR2: MNHEY, SVGAGI. The CDR3 consists of 14 residues. The CDR3 region has the DNA TGTGCCAGCAAGTTACTAGCGGGGGCCAGCCGTACTCATTTT. Translation: CASKLLAGASRTHF.

The chain combines TRBV5-4 with TRBJ2-1; TRBD2 aligns across 7 bases. Germline trimming cut 4 bases from V and 8 bases from J; bases unmatched to any gene: 6. The CDR3 covers 13 residues. CDR1 and CDR2 from the germline V gene are SGHNT and YYREEE (reference sequence). The CDR3 is CASSGRVLDEQFF. In nucleotides, the CDR3 is TGTGCCAGCAGCGGGAGGGTTTTGGATGAGCAGTTCTTC. The whole variable domain, remainder taken from reference TRBV5-4 and TRBJ2-1, is ETGVTQSPTHLIKTRGQQVTLRCSSQSGHNTVSWYQQALGQGPQFIFQYYREEENGRGNFPPRFSGLQFPNYSSELNVNALELDDSALYLCASSGRVLDEQFFGPGTRLTVL.

The chain combines TRBV27 with TRBJ1-6, with D possibly TRBD1 on 6 matching bases. The V gene lost 7 bases and the J gene lost 5 bases, with 18 bases spanning the gap. The CDR3 extends over 16 amino acids. Per germline, CDR1 MNHEY and CDR2 SMNVEV (reference sequence). As DNA, the CDR3 is TGTGCCAGCAAGCCCTACAGGGTGCTCCATAATTCACCCCTCCACTTT. Amino acids: CASKPYRVLHNSPLHF.

The V gene is TRBV28, the J gene TRBJ2-7; 9 bases are a match to TRBD1. The CDR3 spans 15 residues. CDR1 is MDHEN and CDR2 is SYDVKM in the germline V gene. Trimming took 5 bases from V and 5 from J; bases not matched to a gene: 10. CDR3 loop: CASSIPGQGRHEQYF. CDR3 nucleotides: TGTGCCAGCAGTATCCCGGGACAGGGTAGGCACGAGCAGTACTTC.

The chain recombines TRBV6-4 with TRBJ1-6; unclear D gene. Germline assignment: CDR1 MRHNA and CDR2 SNTAGT. V dropped 3 bases and J dropped 1 base, with 7 bases sitting between them. The CDR3 consists of 15 residues. Here the CDR3 DNA reads TGTGCCAGCAGTGAACGGGGTTCCTATAATTCACCCCTCCACTTT. Translated: CASSERGSYNSPLHF.

This chain connects TRBV4-1 to TRBJ1-2, with D perhaps TRBD1 (6 bases). The germline V and J ends were trimmed by 3 bases and 7 bases, with 18 bases remaining between them. Germline V CDR1 and CDR2: MGHRA, YSYEKL. There are 15 residues in the CDR3. DNA of the CDR3: TGCGCCAGCAGCCAGGGACATCGCGGGGAGGGTGGCTACACCTTC. This encodes CASSQGHRGEGGYTF.

This sequence joins TRBV30 and TRBJ2-7, with a weak D call TRBD1 (6 bases). V was clipped by 2 bases and J by 12 bases, with 17 bases between them. Looked up from germline, CDR1 is GTSNPN and CDR2 is SVGIG (reference sequence). This CDR3 is built from 12 residues. CDR3 protein: CAWSKSGGHVYF. The CDR3 region has the DNA TGTGCCTGGAGTAAGTCTGGGGGCCACGTGTACTTC.

The chain combines TRBV2 with TRBJ2-1; 10 nucleotides align to TRBD2. The V segment lost 5 bases and the J segment 5 bases; nucleotides outside the gene matches: 9. CDR3 length equals 16 residues. The germline CDR1 and CDR2 sequences are SNHLY and FYNNEI. CDR3 in DNA: TGTGCCAGCAGTATATTTAGCGGGGGGCTCGACAATGAGCAGTTCTTC. This codes for CASSIFSGGLDNEQFF.

The chain links TRBV10-3 to TRBJ2-3; 7 bases agree with TRBD2. The V gene end was trimmed by 2 bases and the J gene end by 0 bases; junction bases not matched to a gene: 2. CDR1 and CDR2 (germline): ENHRY, SYGVKD. The CDR3 loop spans 15 amino acids. The CDR3: CAISELGGSTDTQYF. The CDR3 DNA sequence: TGTGCCATCAGTGAGCTGGGGGGGAGCACAGATACGCAGTATTTT.

J is TRBJ2-7 and V is TRBV11-2; 7 nucleotides agree with TRBD2. Unmatched junction bases numbered 8, after V lost 6 bases and J lost 3 bases. Germline CDR1 and CDR2: SGHAT and FQNNGV. This CDR3 is 14 amino acids long. The DNA of the CDR3 is TGTGCCAGCAGACCTAGGACTAGAGGCTACGAGCAGTACTTC. It specifies CASRPRTRGYEQYF.

This sequence joins TRBV10-3 and TRBJ1-1; the match to TRBD1 covers 8 bases. Germline V CDR1 and CDR2: ENHRY, SYGVKD. The CDR3 consists of 15 residues. The trim removed 3 bases at V and 2 bases at J, leaving 5 bases unmatched. CDR3 protein: CAISDPGQVNTEAFF. CDR3 sequence (DNA): TGTGCCATCAGTGACCCGGGACAGGTCAACACTGAAGCTTTCTTT.

The J gene is TRBJ2-5, the V gene TRBV30; D is perhaps TRBD1 (7 bases). The CDR3 is 16 amino acids. CDR1 is GTSNPN, CDR2 SVGIG, per germline (reference sequence). The germline V and J ends were trimmed by 3 bases and 4 bases, with 21 bases remaining between them. CDR3 residues: CAWRITWGAGGETQYF. As DNA, the CDR3 is TGTGCCTGGAGGATAACTTGGGGGGCAGGGGGAGAGACCCAGTACTTC.

J is TRBJ2-1 and V is TRBV12-3 or TRBV12-4; tentatively, D is TRBD1 (5 bases). The CDR3 totals 13 residues. Trimming removed 5 bases at V and 5 bases at J, with 10 bases between. CDR3 DNA: TGTGCCAGCAGTAAGACAGCCAACAATGAGCAGTTCTTC. This translates into CASSKTANNEQFF.

This clone occurred a few times. The CDR3 DNA follows: TGTGCCTGGAGTCGCGGGCCAGCAGCCTACGAGCAGTACTTC. As protein: CAWSRGPAAYEQYF. This rearrangement joins TRBV30 to TRBJ2-7, with a tentative D call TRBD2 (5 bases). V lost 2 bases and J 2 bases, leaving 13 bases between the germline ends. Germline assignment: CDR1 GTSNPN and CDR2 SVGIG (reference sequence). The CDR3 extends over 14 amino acids. The whole variable domain, filled in from reference TRBV30 and TRBJ2-7, reads SQTIHQWPATLVQPVGSPLSLECTVEGTSNPNLYWYRQAAGRGLQLLFYSVGIGQISSEVPQNLSASRPQDRQFILSSKKLLLSDSGFYLCAWSRGPAAYEQYFGPGTRLTVT.

The V gene is TRBV11-1, the J gene TRBJ1-2, with 8 positions matching TRBD1. The V gene end was trimmed by 3 bases and the J gene end by 8 bases; junction bases not matched to a gene: 11. The CDR3 extends over 15 amino acids. From germline, CDR1 is SGHAT and CDR2 FQDESV (reference sequence). DNA of the CDR3: TGTGCCAGCAGCTTGGACGGCCCAGGGGGCGCAGGCTACACCTTC. As protein: CASSLDGPGGAGYTF.